These 22 T cell receptor beta chains came from one sample sequenced in a study of blood T cell repertoires in COVID-19 (dated by TCRdb to the early 2020s). Library generation was performed with the immunoSEQ multiplex PCR assay. The source is immuneACCESS, and TCRdb retained only in-frame sequences with V and J called. Part of the clones is not carried over; for the studies checked, unresolved V genes explain less than half of this, and the remainder is unexplained. A total of fewer than 300,000 clones appear in this sample, 70% to 75% of them only once. Of the sample, about 3.1% falls within the top ten clones. The specimen sequenced was peripheral blood. The receptors derive from a woman of 80 years or more with acute or convalescent COVID-19.

The V gene is TRBV18, the J gene TRBJ2-2; weak D call: TRBD2 (6 bases). This CDR3 has 17 amino acids. Trimming pared 1 base from V and 5 bases from J, leaving 17 bases between. Germline CDR1 and CDR2: KGHSH and LQKENI. The CDR3 nucleotides are TGTGCCAGCTCACCACTCTCGGTCACTAGCTATACCGGGGAGCTGTTTTTT. Amino acid sequence: CASSPLSVTSYTGELFF.

The chain uses TRBV6-5 and TRBJ2-7, with TRBD2 identical over 7 bases. Germline V CDR1 and CDR2: MNHEY, SVGAGI. The CDR3 has 15 amino acids. V shed 2 bases, J shed 4 bases, and the junction held 8 bases outside the gene matches. The DNA of the CDR3 is TGTGCCAGCAGTTACGAAGCGGGACTTCCTTACGAGCAGTACTTC. Translating it yields CASSYEAGLPYEQYF.

The chain carries TRBV6-5 and TRBJ2-2, with 8 bases aligning to TRBD2. The CDR3 covers 14 residues. The V and J ends lost 7 bases and 4 bases, in that order; junction bases with no gene match: 5. The germline gives CDR1 MNHEY, CDR2 SVGAGI. In DNA form, the CDR3 reads TGTGCCAGCATAAGCGGGAGCGTCACCGGGGAGCTGTTTTTT. Translation gives CASISGSVTGELFF.

The chain is built from TRBV27 and TRBJ1-2; tentatively, D is TRBD1 (6 bases). The ends were cut back, 3 bases at V and 7 bases at J, with 12 bases in the middle. The CDR3 spans 13 residues. Germline assignment: CDR1 MNHEY and CDR2 SMNVEV (reference sequence). The CDR3 loop is CASSFTVRGGYTF. The DNA for the CDR3 is TGTGCCAGCAGTTTTACTGTCAGGGGTGGCTACACCTTC.

V and J are TRBV6-4 and TRBJ1-2; TRBD1 matches 8 bases. V was pared by 4 bases and J by 4 bases, with 8 bases of the junction left unmatched. This CDR3 spans 15 amino acids. CDR1 is MRHNA and CDR2 is SNTAGT in the germline V gene. The CDR3 bases are TGTGCCAGCAGTGCGGAGCCCGGACAGGGCTATGGCTACACCTTC. Translating gives CASSAEPGQGYGYTF.

The chain couples TRBV29-1 to TRBJ2-7; 7 bases line up with TRBD1. CDR3 length: 12 amino acids. CDR1 is SQVTM, CDR2 ANQGSEA, per germline. J was trimmed by 2 bases and V by 4 bases; bases with no gene match: 2. The CDR3 reads CSVGDRPYEQYF. CDR3 DNA sequence: TGCAGCGTTGGGGACAGACCCTACGAGCAGTACTTC.

This clone occurred once. The chain recombines TRBV5-1 with TRBJ2-7, with 7 bases that match TRBD1. Trimming at V came to 7 bases and at J to 4 bases, leaving 8 bases not matched to a gene. CDR1 and CDR2 from the germline V gene are SGHRS and YFSETQ. This CDR3 has 13 residues. The DNA of the CDR3 is TGCGCCAGCTTAGGGGACAGCGAGTACGAGCAGTACTTC. This sequence encodes CASLGDSEYEQYF. The full variable domain, rest sourced from reference TRBV5-1 and TRBJ2-7, is KAGVTQTPRYLIKTRGQQVTLSCSPISGHRSVSWYQQTPGQGLQFLFEYFSETQRNKGNFPGRFSGRQFSNSRSEMNVSTLELGDSALYLCASLGDSEYEQYFGPGTRLTVT.

This clone occurred a few times. The rearrangement uses TRBV29-1 and TRBJ1-1, with 12 nucleotides matching TRBD1. V trimming: 6 bases; J trimming: 0 bases; junction bases outside the gene matches: 5. Germline CDR1 is SQVTM and CDR2 is ANQGSEA. This CDR3 region has 15 residues. In nucleotides, the CDR3 is TGCAGCGTCCGGGACAGGGGGCTTGTGAACACTGAAGCTTTCTTT. Translated: CSVRDRGLVNTEAFF.

In DNA, the CDR3 is TGTGCCAGCTCACTCACCTCGGGACTAGCGGTAACAGATACGCAGTATTTT. It is translated as CASSLTSGLAVTDTQYF. This chain joins TRBV18 and TRBJ2-3; 11 positions match TRBD2. The V segment lost 4 bases and the J segment 3 bases; nucleotides outside the gene matches: 9. The CDR3 is made up of 17 amino acids. The germline CDR1 and CDR2 sequences are KGHSH and LQKENI. Complete variable domain (other parts from reference TRBV18 and TRBJ2-3): NAGVMQNPRHLVRRRGQEARLRCSPMKGHSHVYWYRQLPEEGLKFMVYLQKENIIDESGMPKERFSAEFPKEGPSILRIQQVVRGDSAAYFCASSLTSGLAVTDTQYFGPGTRLTVL.

The chain joins TRBV2 to TRBJ2-2; tentative D call: TRBD2 (6 bases). The germline gives CDR1 SNHLY, CDR2 FYNNEI. The CDR3 is 15 amino acids. V was trimmed by 10 bases and J by 1 base, leaving 16 bases between them. This chain's CDR3 is CATKGSSGNTGELFF. The CDR3 nucleotides read TGTGCCACTAAGGGTAGTAGCGGGAACACCGGGGAGCTGTTTTTT.

This clone was counted once. This chain connects TRBV7-9 to TRBJ2-5; D is undetermined. This CDR3 has 15 amino acids. Germline V gene sequence: CDR1 SEHNR, CDR2 FQNEAQ (reference sequence). V was clipped by 3 bases and J by 6 bases, with 17 bases between them. CDR3 in amino acids: CASSLGQLILQTQYF. The CDR3 coding sequence is TGTGCCAGCAGCTTGGGTCAACTAATTTTACAGACCCAGTACTTC.

The chain couples TRBV11-2 to TRBJ1-3, with D perhaps matching TRBD1 (6 bases). Germline V gene data show CDR1 as SGHAT and CDR2 as FQNNGV. Trimming stripped 4 bases from V and 1 base from J, with 11 bases between. The CDR3 sequence is 15 residues long. The CDR3 here is CASSSNRASGNTIYF. DNA of the CDR3: TGTGCCAGCAGCTCGAACAGGGCTTCTGGAAACACCATATATTTT.

V is TRBV19 and J is TRBJ2-1; 7 positions agree with TRBD2. The J segment lost 3 bases and the V segment lost 6 bases, leaving 5 bases of the junction unmatched. The CDR3 spans 14 residues. CDR1 is LNHDA and CDR2 is SQIVND in the germline V gene (reference sequence). CDR3 loop: CASRTSAGYNEQFF. The CDR3 nucleotides read TGTGCCAGTAGAACTAGCGCCGGCTACAATGAGCAGTTCTTC.

J is TRBJ1-2 and V is TRBV5-1; 8 bases are shared with TRBD1. In germline, CDR1 is SGHRS, CDR2 YFSETQ. The CDR3 is made up of 14 amino acids. Germline trimming cut 4 bases from V and 5 bases from J; bases unmatched to any gene: 7. CDR3 sequence reads: CASSPGTGGYGYTF. In DNA, the CDR3 is TGCGCCAGCAGCCCCGGAACAGGGGGTTATGGCTACACCTTC.

This clone turned up a few times. This chain links TRBV7-9 with TRBJ2-7, with 7 bases that match TRBD1. The CDR3 spans 15 residues. The V and J ends lost 5 bases and 3 bases, in that order; junction bases with no gene match: 10. CDR1 SEHNR and CDR2 FQNEAQ come from the germline V gene (reference sequence). As DNA, the CDR3 is TGTGCCAGCAGCCCCGGGACAGTGATAAACTACGAGCAGTACTTC. The encoded protein is CASSPGTVINYEQYF.

The chain employs TRBV5-6 and TRBJ2-1, with 8 bases matching TRBD2. CDR1 SGHDT and CDR2 YYEEEE come from the germline V gene. The CDR3 runs 15 residues. J lost 4 bases, V lost 6 bases, and 9 bases had no gene match. CDR3 sequence reads: CASKREGLGYNEQFF. The CDR3 DNA reads as TGTGCCAGCAAACGGGAGGGCTTGGGATACAATGAGCAGTTCTTC.

The rearrangement links TRBV10-1 to TRBJ1-1, with D unclear. The germline V gene encodes CDR1 WNHNN and CDR2 SYGVQD (reference sequence). CDR3 length equals 15 residues. V gave up 3 bases and J gave up 1 base, with 12 bases separating them. CDR3 nucleotides: TGCGCCAGCAGTGACACGGGAGAAACGAACACTGAAGCTTTCTTT. This sequence encodes CASSDTGETNTEAFF.

The chain links TRBV27 to TRBJ2-5; D perhaps matches TRBD1 (6 bases). The germline gives CDR1 MNHEY, CDR2 SMNVEV (reference sequence). V shed 5 bases and J shed 5 bases, with 15 bases lying between them. The CDR3 is 14 residues long. The chain's CDR3 is CASSPQGSLETQYF. The CDR3 DNA follows: TGTGCCAGCAGTCCACAGGGTTCTCTGGAGACCCAGTACTTC.

The chain carries TRBV30 and TRBJ2-4, with 8 bases aligning to TRBD1. The CDR3 is 16 residues long. Germline V lookup: CDR1 GTSNPN, CDR2 SVGIG (reference sequence). Trimming at V came to 3 bases and at J to 7 bases, leaving 14 bases not matched to a gene. The CDR3 nucleotides read TGTGCCTGGAGAAACCCAGACAGGGGAGATCTGAACATTCAGTACTTC. This gives the protein CAWRNPDRGDLNIQYF.

The chain recombines TRBV9 with TRBJ1-2; D possibly corresponds to TRBD1 (5 bases). From germline, CDR1 is SGDLS and CDR2 YYNGEE. V was cut by 4 bases and J by 4 bases, with 11 bases left in between. The CDR3 totals 13 residues. For the CDR3, the DNA is TGTGCCAGCAGCACAACAGGTGTCTATGGCTACACCTTC. Its translation: CASSTTGVYGYTF.

The table lists this clone with a few counts. The chain recombines TRBV5-4 with TRBJ2-5, with D possibly matching TRBD2 (6 bases). This CDR3 is 14 amino acids long. From germline, CDR1 is SGHNT and CDR2 YYREEE (reference sequence). V shed 4 bases and J shed 4 bases, with 14 bases lying between them. The CDR3, as DNA: TGTGCCAGCAGCCTGACTAGTTCGGGAGAGACCCAGTACTTC. Residues: CASSLTSSGETQYF.

This chain uses TRBV18 with TRBJ1-5, with 8 bases lining up with TRBD1. Germline assignment: CDR1 KGHSH and CDR2 LQKENI. The CDR3 loop spans 13 amino acids. V lost 10 bases, J lost 5 bases, and 7 bases stayed unmatched. The CDR3 DNA sequence: TGTGCCACTCGACAGGGGCAAGATCAGCCCCAGCATTTT. Translated: CATRQGQDQPQHF.